These 5 T cell receptor beta chains originate from one sample sequenced in a study of regulatory T cells in long-lasting Graves disease (dated by TCRdb to the early 2020s). Per the publication, the time point label means: persistent/refractory GD, antithyroid drugs over 5 years with positive TRAb. For both TCR sequencing and RNA sequencing, RNA was extracted from PBMCs in TRIzol. Library generation was performed with multiplex PCR. Sequencing instrument: Illumina HiSeq 4000. iRepertoire HTBI primers and Arm-PCR amplification of CDR3 regions were used to construct TCR beta libraries. In-frame beta chains were kept once TCRdb had trimmed the public reads at Q25 with fastp and called clones with MiXCR. Rows are unified per CDR3 protein, each entry keeping the most common DNA and genes. Recorded for this sample are approximately 400,000 distinct CDR3 sequences; around 20% of them occurred a single time. Clones ranked in the top ten supply about a quarter of the sample.

The starting material was peripheral blood mononuclear cells (PBMCs), obtained when the disease was refractory, from a patient treated with antithyroid drugs. Receptors originate from a female donor with Graves disease.

The chain links TRBV12-3 or TRBV12-4 to TRBJ2-2, with 7 nucleotides matching TRBD2. The CDR3 totals 16 residues. J was trimmed by 6 bases and V by 3 bases; bases with no gene match: 10. CDR3 nucleotide sequence: TGTGCCAGCAGTTTGAGGACTAGTGGCAATGCCGGGGAGCTGTTTTTT. It is translated as CASSLRTSGNAGELFF.

This clonotype was counted many times. The chain employs TRBV28 and TRBJ1-1; D remains unclear. The CDR3 length is 16 residues. The V gene's germline CDR1 is MDHEN and CDR2 SYDVKM. Trimming pared 7 bases from V and 0 bases from J, leaving 18 bases between. The CDR3 DNA sequence: TGTGCCAGCATCCCGTTTCCTGGCGAACTGAACACTGAAGCTTTCTTT. It encodes CASIPFPGELNTEAFF.

This clonotype was counted a few times. This CDR3 reads CASSLGTGRNEQYF. CDR3 coding DNA: TGTGCCAGCAGCCTAGGGACAGGGAGGAACGAGCAGTACTTC. V gene TRBV9 combines with J gene TRBJ2-7; 9 bases agree with TRBD1. The trim removed 4 bases at V and 5 bases at J, leaving 7 bases unmatched. The CDR3 loop spans 14 amino acids. CDR1 SGDLS and CDR2 YYNGEE come from the germline V gene.

This clonotype was recorded once. The CDR3 does not close with the conserved phenylalanine or tryptophan, likely indicating a read error. This sequence joins TRBV6-1 and TRBJ2-2, with 10 bases matching TRBD2. The junction had 8 bases not matched to a gene; V was cut back by 5 bases and J by 5 bases. Germline V gives CDR1 MNHNS, CDR2 SASEGT. This CDR3 is 16 amino acids long. Here the CDR3 reads CASSRTGLAVTGELFC. The CDR3, as DNA: TGTGCCAGCAGTCGAACCGGACTAGCGGTAACCGGGGAGCTGTTTTGT.

In this sample, this clonotype turned up a few times. V and J are TRBV6-6 and TRBJ2-7, with 10 positions matching TRBD2. The CDR3 totals 15 residues. V trimming: 0 bases; J trimming: 4 bases; junction bases outside the gene matches: 3. Germline values: CDR1 MNHNY, CDR2 SVGAGI (reference sequence). Written as DNA, the CDR3 is TGTGCCAGCAGTTACTCGGCTAGCGGGAGTTACGAGCAGTACTTC. Translated: CASSYSASGSYEQYF.